The clone carrying this T cell receptor (beta chain) was observed a single time. What it binds is unknown. The data stem from a study of T cell responses to AZD1222 COVID-19 vaccine. Study results and caveats: Clonal diversity may have been underestimated in mostly white British donors. CD4 TCRs linked to vaccination spanned spike, dominating at 160-218 and 743-854. Per reports, nearly half of all spike-specific TCRs target regions that are unmutated in variants. Sampled repertoires all dated from after the peak T cell response.

There are 11 residues in the CDR3. Per germline, CDR1 MNHEY and CDR2 SVGAGI. With 6 bases removed from V and 5 bases from J, the gap between germline ends came to 5 bases. TCRdb's copy holds only in-frame clones and misses some; the assay was immunoSEQ multiplex PCR. Among 100,000 to 150,000 clones listed, about nine tenths were seen once. This TCR derives from an adult in good health. The V gene is TRBV6-5, the J gene TRBJ1-5; D is ambiguous. The material sequenced was peripheral blood, taken on day 0 of AZD1222 vaccination. The CDR3 sequence is CASRSDQPQHF. The CDR3, as DNA: TGTGCCAGCAGGTCCGATCAGCCCCAGCATTTT.